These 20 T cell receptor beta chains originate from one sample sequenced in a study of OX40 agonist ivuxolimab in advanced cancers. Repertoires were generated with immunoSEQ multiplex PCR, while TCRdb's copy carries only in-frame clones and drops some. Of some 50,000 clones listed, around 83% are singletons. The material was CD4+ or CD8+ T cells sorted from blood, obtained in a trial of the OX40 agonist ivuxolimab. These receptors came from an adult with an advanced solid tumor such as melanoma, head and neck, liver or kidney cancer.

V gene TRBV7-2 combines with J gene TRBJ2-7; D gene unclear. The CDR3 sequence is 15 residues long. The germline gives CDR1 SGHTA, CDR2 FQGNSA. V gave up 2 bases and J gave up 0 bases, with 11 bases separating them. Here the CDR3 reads CASSLMSSLSYEQYF. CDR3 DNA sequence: TGTGCCAGCAGCTTAATGAGCAGCCTCTCCTACGAGCAGTACTTC.

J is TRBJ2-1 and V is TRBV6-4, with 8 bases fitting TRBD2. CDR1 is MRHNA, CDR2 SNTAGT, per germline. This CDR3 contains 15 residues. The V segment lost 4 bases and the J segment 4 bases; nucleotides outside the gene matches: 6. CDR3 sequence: CASSVASGGYNEQFF. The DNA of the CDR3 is TGTGCCAGCAGTGTAGCCAGCGGGGGATACAATGAGCAGTTCTTC.

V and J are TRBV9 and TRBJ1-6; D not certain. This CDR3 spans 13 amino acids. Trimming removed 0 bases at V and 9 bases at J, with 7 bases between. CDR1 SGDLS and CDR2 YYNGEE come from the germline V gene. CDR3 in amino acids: CASSVAQVSPLHF. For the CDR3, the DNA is TGTGCCAGCAGCGTAGCTCAGGTTTCACCCCTCCACTTT.

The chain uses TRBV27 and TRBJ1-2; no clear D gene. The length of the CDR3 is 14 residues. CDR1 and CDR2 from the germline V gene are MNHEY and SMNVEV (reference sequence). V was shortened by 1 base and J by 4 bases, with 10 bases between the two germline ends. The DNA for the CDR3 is TGTGCCAGCAGTTTATATCAGACTGGCTATGGCTACACCTTC. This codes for CASSLYQTGYGYTF.

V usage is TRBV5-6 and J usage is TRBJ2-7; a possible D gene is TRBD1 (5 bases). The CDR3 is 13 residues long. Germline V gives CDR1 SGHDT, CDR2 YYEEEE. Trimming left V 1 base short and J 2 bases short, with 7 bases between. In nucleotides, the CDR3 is TGTGCCAGCAGCTTGCCGACAGCCTACGAGCAGTACTTC. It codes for CASSLPTAYEQYF.

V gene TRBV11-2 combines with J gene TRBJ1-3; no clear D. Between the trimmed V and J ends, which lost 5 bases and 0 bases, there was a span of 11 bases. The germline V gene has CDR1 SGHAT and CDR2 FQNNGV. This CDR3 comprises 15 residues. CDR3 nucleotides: TGTGCCAGCAGCCTCGTGAGGTACTCTGGAAACACCATATATTTT. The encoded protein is CASSLVRYSGNTIYF.

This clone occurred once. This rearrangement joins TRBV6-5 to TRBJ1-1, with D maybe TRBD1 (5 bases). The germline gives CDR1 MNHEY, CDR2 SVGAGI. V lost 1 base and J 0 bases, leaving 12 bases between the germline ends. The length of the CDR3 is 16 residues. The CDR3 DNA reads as TGTGCCAGCAGTTACTTGCGGGGGGTTATGAACACTGAAGCTTTCTTT. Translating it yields CASSYLRGVMNTEAFF.

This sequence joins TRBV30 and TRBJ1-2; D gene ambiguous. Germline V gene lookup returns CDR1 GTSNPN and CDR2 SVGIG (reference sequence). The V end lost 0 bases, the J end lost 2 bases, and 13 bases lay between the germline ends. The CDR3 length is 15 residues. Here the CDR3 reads CAWSVLPGRNYGYTF. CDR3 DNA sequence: TGTGCCTGGAGTGTACTTCCCGGACGGAACTATGGCTACACCTTC.

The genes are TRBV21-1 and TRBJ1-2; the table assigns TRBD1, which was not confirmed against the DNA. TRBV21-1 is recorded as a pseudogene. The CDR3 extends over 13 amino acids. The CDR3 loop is CASSWTGGSGYTF. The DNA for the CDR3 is TGTGCCAGCAGCTGGACAGGGGGCAGTGGCTACACCTTC.

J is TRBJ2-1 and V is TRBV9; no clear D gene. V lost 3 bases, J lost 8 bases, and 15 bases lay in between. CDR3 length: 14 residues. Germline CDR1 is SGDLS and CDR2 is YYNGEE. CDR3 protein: CASSAGGPADEQFF. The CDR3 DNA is TGTGCCAGCAGCGCCGGTGGCCCGGCCGATGAGCAGTTCTTC.

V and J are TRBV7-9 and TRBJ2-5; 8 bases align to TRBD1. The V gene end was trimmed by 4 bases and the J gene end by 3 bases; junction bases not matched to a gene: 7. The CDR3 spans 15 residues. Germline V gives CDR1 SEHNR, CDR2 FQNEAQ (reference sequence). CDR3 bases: TGTGCCAGCAGCTCTCCTCAGGACAGGGAAGAGACCCAGTACTTC. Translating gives CASSSPQDREETQYF.

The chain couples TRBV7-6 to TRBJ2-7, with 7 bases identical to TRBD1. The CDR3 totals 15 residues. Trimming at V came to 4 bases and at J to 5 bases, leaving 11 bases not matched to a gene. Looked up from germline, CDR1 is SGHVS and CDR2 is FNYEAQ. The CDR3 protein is CASSSRTGPTNEQYF. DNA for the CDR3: TGTGCCAGCAGCTCCAGGACAGGACCGACCAACGAGCAGTACTTC.

The DNA of the CDR3 is TGTGCCAGCAGCTTAACCAGGGTAACTAATGAAAAACTGTTTTTT. It yields the protein CASSLTRVTNEKLFF. The chain joins TRBV7-2 to TRBJ1-4, with a possible D match to TRBD1 (5 bases). CDR3 size: 15 residues. CDR1 SGHTA and CDR2 FQGNSA come from the germline V gene. Trimming shortened V by 2 bases and J by 1 base, and 8 bases separated the two germline ends.

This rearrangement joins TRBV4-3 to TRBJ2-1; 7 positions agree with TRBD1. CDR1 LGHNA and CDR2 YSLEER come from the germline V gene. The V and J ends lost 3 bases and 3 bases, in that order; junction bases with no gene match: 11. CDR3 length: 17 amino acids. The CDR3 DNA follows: TGCGCCAGCAGCCAGTACGACCAGGGGGTCGGCTACAATGAGCAGTTCTTC. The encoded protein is CASSQYDQGVGYNEQFF.

CDR3 in amino acids: CASTHIPGADREVTEAFF. In DNA form, the CDR3 reads TGTGCCAGTACTCATATTCCCGGGGCCGACAGGGAGGTGACTGAAGCTTTCTTT. This chain connects TRBV19 to TRBJ1-1; 7 positions agree with TRBD1. With 7 bases clipped from V and 5 bases from J, the junction kept 22 bases outside the gene matches. Germline CDR1 LNHDA, CDR2 SQIVND (reference sequence). The CDR3 has 18 amino acids.

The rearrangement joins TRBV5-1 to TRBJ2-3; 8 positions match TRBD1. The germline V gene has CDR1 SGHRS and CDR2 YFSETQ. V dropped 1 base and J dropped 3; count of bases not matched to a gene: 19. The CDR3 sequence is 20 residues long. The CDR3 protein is CASSLPQGRDRSPNTDTQYF. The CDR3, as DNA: TGCGCCAGCAGCTTGCCCCAGGGCCGGGACAGGTCACCTAATACAGATACGCAGTATTTT.

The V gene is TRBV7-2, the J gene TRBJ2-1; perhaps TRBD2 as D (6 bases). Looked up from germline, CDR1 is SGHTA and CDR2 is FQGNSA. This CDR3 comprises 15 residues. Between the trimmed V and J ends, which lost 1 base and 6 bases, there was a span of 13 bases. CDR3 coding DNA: TGTGCCAGCAGCTTAGTGGGTCTAGCGAGCAATGAGCAGTTCTTC. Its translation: CASSLVGLASNEQFF.

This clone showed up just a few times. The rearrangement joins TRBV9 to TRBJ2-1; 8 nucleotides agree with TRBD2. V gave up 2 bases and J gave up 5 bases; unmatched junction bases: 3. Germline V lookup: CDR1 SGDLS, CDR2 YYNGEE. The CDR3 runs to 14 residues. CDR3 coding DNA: TGTGCCAGCAGCGTGTCGGGGGGGCACAATGAGCAGTTCTTC. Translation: CASSVSGGHNEQFF.

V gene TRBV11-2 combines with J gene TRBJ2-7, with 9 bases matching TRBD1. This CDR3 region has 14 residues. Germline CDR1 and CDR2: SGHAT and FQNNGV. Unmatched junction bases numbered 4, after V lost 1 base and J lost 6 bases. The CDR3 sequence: CASSLGQGGSEQYF. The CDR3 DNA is TGTGCCAGCAGCTTAGGACAGGGGGGGAGCGAGCAGTACTTC.

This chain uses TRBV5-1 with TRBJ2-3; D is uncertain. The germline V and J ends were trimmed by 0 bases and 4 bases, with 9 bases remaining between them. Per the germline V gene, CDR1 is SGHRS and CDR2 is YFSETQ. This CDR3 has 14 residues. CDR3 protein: CASSLEGLSDTQYF. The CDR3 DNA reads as TGCGCCAGCAGCTTGGAAGGGTTATCAGATACGCAGTATTTT.